The 8 T cell receptor beta chains listed next were all sequenced from one sample in a study of immune characterization of retroperitoneal liposarcoma. Via MiXCR, TCRdb re-called the PCR reads, giving one row per CDR3 protein. The sample lists approximately 900 distinct CDR3 sequences, around 33% occurring once. The sample comprised tumor tissue. The receptors come from a male donor with retroperitoneal liposarcoma.

This clonotype qualifies as medium-sized (0.01 to 0.1%). This chain joins TRBV6-5 and TRBJ2-2; no definite D call. This CDR3 has 16 amino acids. V was clipped by 5 bases and J by 3 bases, with 16 bases between them. Germline values: CDR1 MNHEY, CDR2 SVGAGI. The CDR3 here is CASSPPWNYYTGELFF. CDR3 bases: TGTGCCAGCAGTCCCCCATGGAACTACTACACCGGGGAGCTGTTTTTT.

This chain connects TRBV6-1 to TRBJ2-5; weak D call: TRBD1 (6 bases). CDR1 is MNHNS, CDR2 SASEGT, per germline. The V end lost 4 bases, the J end lost 1 base, and 13 bases lay between the germline ends. The CDR3 contains 15 residues. CDR3 sequence reads: CASSVGRGAQETQYF. DNA of the CDR3: TGTGCCAGCAGTGTTGGCAGGGGAGCCCAAGAGACCCAGTACTTC.

This chain links TRBV10-1 with TRBJ2-1; D gene ambiguous. The last part of the DNA fits TRBJ2-7 better; the J call may be wrong. Germline CDR1 is WNHNN and CDR2 is SYGVQD (reference sequence). This CDR3 has 14 amino acids. CDR3 nucleotides: TGCGCCAGCAGTCAATCGGTTGGTAGTGACGAGCAGTACTTC. Translating gives CASSQSVGSDEQYF.

The chain carries TRBV12-3 or TRBV12-4 and TRBJ2-5; 10 bases align to TRBD2. The J call could be wrong; TRBJ2-1 is a better fit for the DNA end. The CDR3 runs 18 residues. The DNA for the CDR3 is TGTGCCAGCAGTTTAGGGCCCCTAGCGGGAGTGTCCCCCAATGAGCAGTTCTTC. It yields the protein CASSLGPLAGVSPNEQFF.

This clonotype appeared a few times. The chain joins TRBV25-1 to TRBJ2-1; unclear D gene. Germline V lookup: CDR1 MGHDK, CDR2 SYGVNS. The V end was cut by 2 bases, the J end by 9 bases, with 8 bases between. The CDR3 has 12 residues. The CDR3 coding sequence is TGTGCCAGCAGTGAAGGTCGGCTTGAGCAGTTCTTC. Translation gives CASSEGRLEQFF.

In this sample, this clonotype turned up once. The chain employs TRBV5-1 and TRBJ2-5; perhaps D is TRBD1 or TRBD2 (5 bases each). Germline loops: CDR1 SGHRS, CDR2 YFSETQ. The CDR3 totals 14 residues. V was clipped by 3 bases and J by 2 bases, with 11 bases between them. CDR3 sequence reads: CASSSGRIQETQYF. CDR3 bases: TGCGCCAGCAGCTCGGGACGGATACAAGAGACCCAGTACTTC.

This clonotype was detected a few times. This chain joins TRBV27 and TRBJ1-5; D is possibly TRBD1 (5 bases). This CDR3 spans 13 amino acids. V gave up 3 bases and J gave up 4 bases, with 7 bases separating them. CDR1 MNHEY and CDR2 SMNVEV come from the germline V gene (reference sequence). The CDR3 loop is CASSFGGNQPQHF. The DNA of the CDR3 is TGTGCCAGCAGTTTTGGGGGTAATCAGCCCCAGCATTTT.

This clonotype was detected once. The chain employs TRBV27 and TRBJ2-1, with D unresolved. CDR1 and CDR2 from the germline V gene are MNHEY and SMNVEV (reference sequence). The CDR3 contains 14 residues. Trimming took 2 bases from V and 5 from J, leaving 10 bases between them. CDR3 residues: CASSLGVWDNEQFF. Here the CDR3 DNA reads TGTGCCAGCAGTTTAGGGGTCTGGGACAATGAGCAGTTCTTC.